The entry below describes one TCR beta chain. Together with a sample-barcoded 5' primer, a J-beta primer mix was included in a second PCR lasting about 7 to 11 cycles. Via MiXCR, TCRdb re-called the 5' RACE reads, giving one row per CDR3 protein. The data show about 830,000 distinct CDR3 sequences, approximately 65% seen once. This sample is drawn from a study of blood T cells in healthy people across ages. Germline CDR1 reads SGHTA; CDR2 reads FQGNSA. CDR3 length: 14 residues. V shed 0 bases, J shed 11 bases, and the junction held 2 bases outside the gene matches. Sequenced sample: blood. The chain combines TRBV7-2 with TRBJ2-1; 12 bases are shared with TRBD2. The clonotype comes from a man aged 25-45 years in good health. CDR3 sequence reads: CASSLALAGGKQFF. CDR3 bases: TGTGCCAGCAGCTTAGCCCTAGCGGGGGGGAAGCAGTTCTTC.